The 17 T cell receptor beta chains presented below share a single source sample, sequenced in a study of cytomegalovirus exposure and HLA in healthy donors. Primers: 60 Vbeta forward and 13 Jbeta reverse. This table comes from immunoSEQ multiplex PCR, and its TCRdb copy is limited to in-frame clones, with some not included. The table shows 150,000 or so clones, with 80% occurring only once. Sequencing used PBMCs. The origin of the receptors is a woman in her forties in good health and CMV-seropositive.

Only one count was recorded for this clone. The CDR3 DNA sequence: TGTGCCAGCTCACCACGTGCGGGAGGGCCAGAGACCCAGTACTTC. This codes for CASSPRAGGPETQYF. The genes are TRBV18 and TRBJ2-5; 9 bases are a match to TRBD2. CDR1 and CDR2 (germline): KGHSH, LQKENI. The CDR3 consists of 15 residues. J was trimmed by 4 bases and V by 1 base; bases with no gene match: 4.

The chain joins TRBV5-1 to TRBJ2-3, with 16 bases aligning to TRBD2. After removal of 4 bases from V and 6 bases from J, the junction contained 8 bases not matched to a gene. This CDR3 comprises 17 residues. The germline V gene encodes CDR1 SGHRS and CDR2 YFSETQ. CDR3 sequence reads: CASSLGLAGGPGDTQYF. In DNA, the CDR3 is TGCGCCAGCAGCCTGGGACTAGCGGGAGGGCCAGGCGATACGCAGTATTTT.

V is TRBV11-2 and J is TRBJ2-7, with D tentatively TRBD2 (5 bases). Germline V CDR1 and CDR2: SGHAT, FQNNGV. Deletions cut 1 base from V and 2 bases from J, with 12 bases between. The CDR3 totals 15 residues. DNA of the CDR3: TGTGCCAGCAGCTTAGGTCTGGGAGACCCCTACGAGCAGTACTTC. Protein sequence: CASSLGLGDPYEQYF.

The J gene is TRBJ2-2, the V gene TRBV5-6, with D tentatively TRBD1 (5 bases). Trimming left V 4 bases short and J 3 bases short, with 13 bases between. Germline lookup yields CDR1 SGHDT and CDR2 YYEEEE. This CDR3 region has 15 residues. CDR3 residues: CASSLGLGDTGELFF. The CDR3 region has the DNA TGTGCCAGCAGCCTAGGGCTAGGGGACACCGGGGAGCTGTTTTTT.

This clone was recorded once. This chain uses TRBV5-4 with TRBJ2-5; 7 positions agree with TRBD1. The CDR3 has 15 amino acids. Trimming cost V 0 bases and J 1 base; bases outside gene matches: 3. Germline CDR1 SGHNT, CDR2 YYREEE (reference sequence). The CDR3 loop is CASSLARQGQETQYF. The CDR3 region has the DNA TGTGCCAGCAGCTTGGCCCGACAGGGCCAAGAGACCCAGTACTTC.

This chain connects TRBV7-9 to TRBJ1-2, with 8 bases fitting TRBD1. With 4 bases clipped from V and 5 bases from J, the junction kept 9 bases outside the gene matches. Germline-derived CDR1 and CDR2 are SEHNR and FQNEAQ (reference sequence). This CDR3 comprises 15 residues. Written as DNA, the CDR3 is TGTGCCAGCAGCTACGGGACAGGCGGCCATTATGGCTACACCTTC. This gives the protein CASSYGTGGHYGYTF.

The gene calls are TRBV21-1 and TRBJ2-2; TRBD2 is taken as the D call from the table, unchecked against the DNA. TRBV21-1 is termed a pseudogene. The CDR3 sequence is 12 residues long. The CDR3 spells CASSNDTGELFF. CDR3 bases: TGTGCCAGCAGCAACGACACCGGGGAGCTGTTTTTT.

CDR3 loop: CASSQDRGGYSHNEQFF. CDR3 DNA sequence: TGCGCCAGCAGCCAAGATAGGGGAGGCTATTCTCACAATGAGCAGTTCTTC. This chain joins TRBV4-1 and TRBJ2-1; D is possibly TRBD2 (6 bases). This CDR3 region has 17 residues. The V and J ends lost 0 bases and 5 bases respectively, with 17 bases between them. The germline gives CDR1 MGHRA, CDR2 YSYEKL.

V is TRBV9 and J is TRBJ1-2, with 8 bases matching TRBD1. Per germline, CDR1 SGDLS and CDR2 YYNGEE. V shed 0 bases and J 1 base; nucleotides not matched to a gene: 2. The CDR3 is 15 amino acids. In nucleotides, the CDR3 is TGTGCCAGCAGCGTAGGACAGGGGAATAACTATGGCTACACCTTC. This translates into CASSVGQGNNYGYTF.

The gene calls are TRBV5-1 and TRBJ2-5; 8 bases are a match to TRBD1. The CDR3 contains 16 residues. Germline V gene sequence: CDR1 SGHRS, CDR2 YFSETQ. V trimming: 0 bases; J trimming: 5 bases; junction bases outside the gene matches: 9. The CDR3 is CASSLERAGGRETQYF. The CDR3 bases are TGCGCCAGCAGCTTGGAACGGGCAGGGGGCAGGGAGACCCAGTACTTC. Full variable domain (missing parts from reference TRBV5-1 and TRBJ2-5): KAGVTQTPRYLIKTRGQQVTLSCSPISGHRSVSWYQQTPGQGLQFLFEYFSETQRNKGNFPGRFSGRQFSNSRSEMNVSTLELGDSALYLCASSLERAGGRETQYFGPGTRLLVL.

The genes are TRBV9 and TRBJ2-2, with 8 bases that match TRBD2. The CDR3 runs 15 residues. The J segment lost 7 bases and the V segment lost 0 bases, leaving 5 bases of the junction unmatched. Germline CDR1 and CDR2: SGDLS and YYNGEE. CDR3: CASSVDGRAVGELFF. CDR3 nucleotide sequence: TGTGCCAGCAGCGTAGACGGGAGGGCCGTCGGGGAGCTGTTTTTT.

The genes are TRBV4-1 and TRBJ1-4; D might be TRBD1 (5 bases). The germline V gene encodes CDR1 MGHRA and CDR2 YSYEKL. V was cut by 0 bases and J by 10 bases, with 24 bases left in between. The CDR3 sequence is 18 residues long. The CDR3 protein is CASSQDLEMGAGRGKLFF. In DNA form, the CDR3 reads TGCGCCAGCAGCCAAGATCTAGAGATGGGAGCGGGGCGCGGAAAACTGTTTTTT.

This sequence joins TRBV6-6 and TRBJ1-2; tentatively, D is TRBD1 (6 bases). Germline V gives CDR1 MNHNY, CDR2 SVGAGI (reference sequence). CDR3 length equals 15 residues. V lost 6 bases to trimming and J lost 8 bases, with 22 bases between them. CDR3 sequence (DNA): TGTGCCAGCAGCCTGACGGGGGGGGCCCAAGGCGGCTACACCTTC. Protein: CASSLTGGAQGGYTF.

V and J are TRBV10-3 and TRBJ2-3; 9 bases are shared with TRBD1. The V gene's germline CDR1 is ENHRY and CDR2 SYGVKD. The CDR3 contains 14 residues. The V segment lost 6 bases and the J segment 6 bases; nucleotides outside the gene matches: 7. DNA of the CDR3: TGTGCCATCAGGACGGGACAGGGATTTGATACGCAGTATTTT. It translates to CAIRTGQGFDTQYF.

The J gene is TRBJ2-2, the V gene TRBV5-1, with a possible D match to TRBD2 (5 bases). Trimming shortened V by 6 bases and J by 6 bases, and 21 bases separated the two germline ends. CDR1 and CDR2 from the germline V gene are SGHRS and YFSETQ. The CDR3 loop spans 16 amino acids. The CDR3 loop is CASTLGEWTKAGELFF. CDR3 nucleotide sequence: TGCGCCAGCACCCTTGGGGAGTGGACCAAAGCCGGGGAGCTGTTTTTT.

The rearrangement uses TRBV7-9 and TRBJ2-6; D remains unclear. Trimming stripped 5 bases from V and 2 bases from J, with 13 bases between. Germline V gene sequence: CDR1 SEHNR, CDR2 FQNEAQ (reference sequence). This CDR3 is 16 amino acids long. CDR3 nucleotide sequence: TGTGCCAGCAGCCCCCCGTCGATAGCTGGGGCCAACGTCCTGACTTTC. Translating it yields CASSPPSIAGANVLTF.

The gene calls are TRBV7-8 and TRBJ2-3; 10 nucleotides match TRBD2. With V trimmed by 2 bases and J by 4 bases, 6 bases remained unmatched. Germline CDR1 is SGHVS and CDR2 is FQNEAQ. The CDR3 is 16 residues long. The CDR3: CASSLLPAGGADTQYF. The CDR3 region has the DNA TGTGCCAGCAGCTTACTTCCAGCGGGAGGGGCAGATACGCAGTATTTT.